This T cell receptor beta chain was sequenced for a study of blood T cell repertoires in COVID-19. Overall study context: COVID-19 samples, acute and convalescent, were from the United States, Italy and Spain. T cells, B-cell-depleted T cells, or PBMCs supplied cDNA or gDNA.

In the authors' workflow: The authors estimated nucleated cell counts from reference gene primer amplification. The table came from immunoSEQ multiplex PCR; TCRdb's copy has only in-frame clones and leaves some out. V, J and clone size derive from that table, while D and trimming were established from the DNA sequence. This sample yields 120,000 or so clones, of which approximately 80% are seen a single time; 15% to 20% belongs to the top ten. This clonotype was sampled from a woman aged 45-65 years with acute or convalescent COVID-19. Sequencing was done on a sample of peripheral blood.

Here the CDR3 reads CASGLADRNTEAFF. The CDR3 nucleotides read TGTGCTAGTGGTTTGGCGGACAGGAACACTGAAGCTTTCTTT. V usage is TRBV12-5 and J usage is TRBJ1-1; tentative D call: TRBD1 (6 bases). Germline V lookup: CDR1 LGHNT, CDR2 FRNRAP. CDR3 size: 14 residues. V lost 1 base to trimming and J lost 1 base, with 7 bases between them.